This T cell receptor beta chain was found in a study of cytomegalovirus exposure and HLA in healthy donors. The study, taken as a whole, reports: TCR beta sequences reportedly predicted the HLA-A and HLA-B alleles of most subjects accurately. CMV serostatus was the sole immune exposure information available. For most TCR beta V segments, an earlier analysis put the productive rate at about 90% or about 30% of the time.

For this clone: Antigen unknown.

In nominal health when sampled, donors likely had unrecorded immune exposures nonetheless. PCR used 60 Vbeta primers and 13 Jbeta primers. Method: immunoSEQ multiplex PCR; TCRdb's copy keeps in-frame clones and lacks some. The sample has some 140,000 clones; roughly 80% are singletons. Trimming removed 6 bases from V and 7 bases from J, with 8 bases in between. Germline loops: CDR1 SQVTM, CDR2 ANQGSEA. This CDR3 is 10 amino acids long. This clonotype was obtained from a middle-aged woman in good health and CMV-seronegative. The sequenced material came from PBMCs. This sequence joins TRBV29-1 and TRBJ2-3, with D unclear. CDR3 region: CSVSTNTQYF. The CDR3 DNA sequence: TGCAGCGTCAGTACGAATACGCAGTATTTT.